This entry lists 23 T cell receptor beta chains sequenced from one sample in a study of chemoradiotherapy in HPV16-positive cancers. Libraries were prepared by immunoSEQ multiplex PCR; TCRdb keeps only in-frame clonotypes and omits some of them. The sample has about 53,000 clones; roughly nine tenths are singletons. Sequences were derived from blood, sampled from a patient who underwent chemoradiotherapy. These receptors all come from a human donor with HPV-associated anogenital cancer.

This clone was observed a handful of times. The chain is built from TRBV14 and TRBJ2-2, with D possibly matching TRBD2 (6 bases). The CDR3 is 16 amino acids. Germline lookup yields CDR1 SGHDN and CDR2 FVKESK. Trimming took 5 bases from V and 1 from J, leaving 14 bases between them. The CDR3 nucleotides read TGTGCCAGCAGCAGTCTCCCGCGGGGGAACACCGGGGAGCTGTTTTTT. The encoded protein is CASSSLPRGNTGELFF.

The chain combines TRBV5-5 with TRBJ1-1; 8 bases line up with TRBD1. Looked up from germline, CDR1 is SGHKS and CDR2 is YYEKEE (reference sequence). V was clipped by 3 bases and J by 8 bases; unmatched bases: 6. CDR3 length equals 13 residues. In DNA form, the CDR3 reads TGTGCCAGCAGCTCGTCCTGGGACAGGGAAGCTTTCTTT. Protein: CASSSSWDREAFF.

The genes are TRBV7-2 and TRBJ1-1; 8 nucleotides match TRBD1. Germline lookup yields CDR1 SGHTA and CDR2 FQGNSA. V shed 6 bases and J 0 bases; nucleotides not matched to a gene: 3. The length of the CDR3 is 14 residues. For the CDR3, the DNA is TGTGCCAGCAGTCGACAGGGGCTGAACACTGAAGCTTTCTTT. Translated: CASSRQGLNTEAFF. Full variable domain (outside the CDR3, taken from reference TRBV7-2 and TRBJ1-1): GAGVSQSPSNKVTEKGKDVELRCDPISGHTALYWYRQSLGQGLEFLIYFQGNSAPDKSGLPSDRFSAERTGGSVSTLTIQRTQQEDSAVYLCASSRQGLNTEAFFGQGTRLTVV.

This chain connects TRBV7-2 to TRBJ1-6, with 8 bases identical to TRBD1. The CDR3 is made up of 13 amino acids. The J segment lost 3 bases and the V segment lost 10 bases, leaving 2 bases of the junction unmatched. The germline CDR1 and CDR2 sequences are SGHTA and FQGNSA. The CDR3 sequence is CAITGGYNSPLHF. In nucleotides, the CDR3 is TGTGCCATTACAGGGGGCTATAATTCACCCCTCCACTTT.

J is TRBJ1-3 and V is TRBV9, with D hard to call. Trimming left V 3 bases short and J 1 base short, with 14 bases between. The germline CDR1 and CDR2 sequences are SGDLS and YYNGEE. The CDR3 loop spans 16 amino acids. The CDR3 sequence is CASSAWARDSGNTIYF. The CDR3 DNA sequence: TGTGCCAGCAGCGCGTGGGCCCGGGATTCTGGAAACACCATATATTTT.

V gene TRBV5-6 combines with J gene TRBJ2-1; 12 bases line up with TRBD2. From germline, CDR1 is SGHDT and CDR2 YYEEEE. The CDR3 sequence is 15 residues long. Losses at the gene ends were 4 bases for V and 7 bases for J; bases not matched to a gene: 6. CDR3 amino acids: CASSLGTSGLNEQFF. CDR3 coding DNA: TGTGCCAGCAGCCTCGGGACTAGCGGGCTTAATGAGCAGTTCTTC.

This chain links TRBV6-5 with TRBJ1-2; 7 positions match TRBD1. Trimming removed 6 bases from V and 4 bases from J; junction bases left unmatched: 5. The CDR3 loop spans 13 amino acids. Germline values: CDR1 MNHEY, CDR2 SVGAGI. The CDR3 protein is CASSWDSLYGYTF. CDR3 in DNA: TGTGCCAGCAGCTGGGACAGCCTCTATGGCTACACCTTC.

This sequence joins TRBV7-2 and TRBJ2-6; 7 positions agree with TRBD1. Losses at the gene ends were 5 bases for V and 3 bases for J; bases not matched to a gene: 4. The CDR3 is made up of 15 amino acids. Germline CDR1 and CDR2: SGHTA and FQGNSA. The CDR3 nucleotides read TGTGCCAGCAGCAAGGGGGCGGATGGGGCCAACGTCCTGACTTTC. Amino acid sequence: CASSKGADGANVLTF.

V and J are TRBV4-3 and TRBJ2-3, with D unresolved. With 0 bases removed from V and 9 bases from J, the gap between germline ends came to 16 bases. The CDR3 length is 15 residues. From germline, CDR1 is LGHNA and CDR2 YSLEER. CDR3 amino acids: CASSQDRSWGYTQYF. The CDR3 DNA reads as TGCGCCAGCAGCCAAGACCGGAGTTGGGGTTACACGCAGTATTTT.

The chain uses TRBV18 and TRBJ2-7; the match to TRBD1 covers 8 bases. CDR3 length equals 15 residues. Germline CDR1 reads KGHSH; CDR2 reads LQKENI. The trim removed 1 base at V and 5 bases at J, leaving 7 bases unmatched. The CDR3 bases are TGTGCCAGCTCACCACTGGGGGACAGGACCAACGAGCAGTACTTC. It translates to CASSPLGDRTNEQYF.

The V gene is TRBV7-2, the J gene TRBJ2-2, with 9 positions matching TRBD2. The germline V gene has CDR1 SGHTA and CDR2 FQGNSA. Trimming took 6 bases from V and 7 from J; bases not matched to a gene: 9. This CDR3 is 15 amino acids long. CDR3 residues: CASRHTSGQNGELFF. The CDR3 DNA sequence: TGTGCCAGCAGGCATACTAGCGGGCAAAACGGGGAGCTGTTTTTT.

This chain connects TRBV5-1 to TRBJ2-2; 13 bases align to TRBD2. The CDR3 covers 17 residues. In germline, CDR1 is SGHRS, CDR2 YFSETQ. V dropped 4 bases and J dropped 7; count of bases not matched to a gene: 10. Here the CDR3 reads CASSLGTSGTLGGELFF. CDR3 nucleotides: TGCGCCAGCAGCCTGGGGACTAGCGGGACGTTGGGCGGGGAGCTGTTTTTT.

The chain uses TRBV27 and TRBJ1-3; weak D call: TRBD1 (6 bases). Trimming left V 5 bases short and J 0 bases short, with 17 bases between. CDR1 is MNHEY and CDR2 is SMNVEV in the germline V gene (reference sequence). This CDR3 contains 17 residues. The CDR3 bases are TGTGCCAGCAGTACTCTACAGGGCCCTTCCTCTGGAAACACCATATATTTT. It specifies CASSTLQGPSSGNTIYF.

The CDR3 DNA sequence: TGTGCCAGCAGTGATCGGGACAGGGTGCGGAGGACTGAAGCTTTCTTT. This codes for CASSDRDRVRRTEAFF. The chain is built from TRBV6-4 and TRBJ1-1, with 9 bases matching TRBD1. CDR1 and CDR2 (germline): MRHNA, SNTAGT. J lost 5 bases, V lost 3 bases, and 10 bases had no gene match. This CDR3 is 16 amino acids long.

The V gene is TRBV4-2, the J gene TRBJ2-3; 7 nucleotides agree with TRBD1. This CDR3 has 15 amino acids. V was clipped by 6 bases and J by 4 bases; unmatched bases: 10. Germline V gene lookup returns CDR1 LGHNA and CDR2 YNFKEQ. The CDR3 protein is CASRVEAGGADTQYF. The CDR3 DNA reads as TGTGCCAGCAGGGTGGAGGCAGGGGGTGCAGATACGCAGTATTTT.

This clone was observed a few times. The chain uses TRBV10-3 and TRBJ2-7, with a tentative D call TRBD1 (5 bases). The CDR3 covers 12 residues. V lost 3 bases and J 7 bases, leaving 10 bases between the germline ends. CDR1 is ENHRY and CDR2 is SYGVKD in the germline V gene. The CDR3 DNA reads TGTGCCATCAGTGAACAGGTGGAAGAGCAGTACTTC. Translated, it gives CAISEQVEEQYF.

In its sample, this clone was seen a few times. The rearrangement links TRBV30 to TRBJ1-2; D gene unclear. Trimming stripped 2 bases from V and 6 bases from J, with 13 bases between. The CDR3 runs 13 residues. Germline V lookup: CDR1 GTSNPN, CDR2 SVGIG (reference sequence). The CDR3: CAWSWNIEHGYTF. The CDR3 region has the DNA TGTGCCTGGAGTTGGAACATTGAGCATGGCTACACCTTC.

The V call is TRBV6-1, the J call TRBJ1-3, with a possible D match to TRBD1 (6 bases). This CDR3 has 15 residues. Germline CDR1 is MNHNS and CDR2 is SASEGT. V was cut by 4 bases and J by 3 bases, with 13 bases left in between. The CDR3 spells CASSVTGARGNTIYF. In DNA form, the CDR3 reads TGTGCCAGCAGTGTGACGGGGGCGCGTGGAAACACCATATATTTT.

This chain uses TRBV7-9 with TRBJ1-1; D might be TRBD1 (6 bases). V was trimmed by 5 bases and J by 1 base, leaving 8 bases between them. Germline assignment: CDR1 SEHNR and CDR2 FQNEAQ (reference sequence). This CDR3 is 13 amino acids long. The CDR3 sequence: CASSLQGNTEAFF. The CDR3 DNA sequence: TGTGCCAGCAGCCTACAGGGGAACACTGAAGCTTTCTTT. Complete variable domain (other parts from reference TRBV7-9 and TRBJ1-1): DTGVSQNPRHKITKRGQNVTFRCDPISEHNRLYWYRQTLGQGPEFLTYFQNEAQLEKSRLLSDRFSAERPKGSFSTLEIQRTEQGDSAMYLCASSLQGNTEAFFGQGTRLTVV.

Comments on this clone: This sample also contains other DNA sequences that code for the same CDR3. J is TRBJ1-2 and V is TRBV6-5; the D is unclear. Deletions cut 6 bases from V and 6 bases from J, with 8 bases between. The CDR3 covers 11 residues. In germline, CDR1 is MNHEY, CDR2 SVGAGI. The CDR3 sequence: CASSSQDGYTF. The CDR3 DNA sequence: TGTGCCAGCAGCTCCCAAGATGGCTACACCTTC.

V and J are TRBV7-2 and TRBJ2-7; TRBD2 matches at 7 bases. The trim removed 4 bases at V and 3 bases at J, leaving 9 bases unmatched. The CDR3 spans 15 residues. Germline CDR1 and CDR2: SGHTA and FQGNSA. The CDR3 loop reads CASSSRSGGVYEQYF. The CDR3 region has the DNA TGTGCCAGCAGCTCCCGGTCGGGAGGTGTCTACGAGCAGTACTTC.

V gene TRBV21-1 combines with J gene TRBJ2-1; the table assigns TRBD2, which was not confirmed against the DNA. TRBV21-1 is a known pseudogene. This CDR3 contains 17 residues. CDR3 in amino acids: CASSKFPAGGVRNEQFF. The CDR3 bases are TGTGCCAGCAGCAAATTCCCAGCGGGAGGAGTTAGAAATGAGCAGTTCTTC.

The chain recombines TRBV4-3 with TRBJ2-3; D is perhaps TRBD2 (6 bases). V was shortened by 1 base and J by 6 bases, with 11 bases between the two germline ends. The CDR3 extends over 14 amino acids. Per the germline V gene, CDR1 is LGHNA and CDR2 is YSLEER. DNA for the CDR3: TGCGCCAGCAGCCAAGTGGCAGGGAGGGATACGCAGTATTTT. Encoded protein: CASSQVAGRDTQYF.